Each of the 2 T cell receptor beta chains below was sequenced from the same sample in a study of spatial heterogeneity in lung cancer. Each CDR3 protein gets one entry after TCRdb re-called the 5' RACE reads with MiXCR. This repertoire shows about 120,000 distinct CDR3 sequences, 9% to 15% found once; its top ten account for roughly 15%. Time point noted: blood at routine non-recurrence follow-up after resection. TCRs were sequenced from unsorted whole RNA of tumor, nontumor lung or PBMC. Specimen: PBMCs, collected at follow-up. All receptors derive from a male donor with early-stage non-small cell lung cancer.

V and J are TRBV20-1 and TRBJ1-5; TRBD1 matches at 9 bases. CDR3 length: 15 residues. The germline V gene has CDR1 DFQATT and CDR2 SNEGSKA (reference sequence). V lost 3 bases to trimming and J lost 3 bases; unmatched junction nucleotides: 6. The CDR3 DNA sequence: TGCAGTGCTAGGGGGACAGGGATCCCCAATCAGCCCCAGCATTTT. Protein product: CSARGTGIPNQPQHF.

This clonotype has only a few counts. This chain uses TRBV18 with TRBJ2-3; D ambiguous. The CDR3 contains 12 residues. Germline V gene sequence: CDR1 KGHSH, CDR2 LQKENI. Trimming took 3 bases from V and 6 from J, leaving 7 bases between them. The CDR3 protein is CASSPPLDTQYF. DNA of the CDR3: TGTGCCAGCTCACCCCCCTTGGATACGCAGTATTTT.